These 30 T cell receptor beta chains share one sample of origin, sequenced in a study of technical replicates of blood from several donors. Profiling relied on immunoSEQ multiplex PCR, and the TCRdb table lists in-frame clones only, not all of them. The table shows more than 65,000 clones, with under 96% occurring only once. Sequencing was carried out using T cells isolated from PBMCs. These receptors originate from a human donor in good health.

The V and J genes are TRBV7-7 and TRBJ2-2; 7 bases are shared with TRBD1. The CDR3 has 13 amino acids. The trim removed 5 bases at V and 6 bases at J, leaving 3 bases unmatched. In germline, CDR1 is SSHAT, CDR2 FNYEAQ (reference sequence). The CDR3 protein is CASSAQGAGELFF. CDR3 sequence (DNA): TGTGCCAGCAGCGCCCAGGGGGCCGGGGAGCTGTTTTTT.

Only one count was recorded for this clone. The V call is TRBV15, the J call TRBJ1-1; D remains ambiguous. CDR1 is LNHNV and CDR2 is YYDKDF in the germline V gene (reference sequence). The CDR3 sequence is 13 residues long. V gave up 0 bases and J gave up 0 bases, with 2 bases separating them. The DNA of the CDR3 is TGTGCCACCAGCAGAGACATGAACACTGAAGCTTTCTTT. It translates to CATSRDMNTEAFF.

The V call is TRBV27, the J call TRBJ2-7; 8 nucleotides match TRBD1. CDR3 length: 14 amino acids. V was pared by 2 bases and J by 2 bases, with 2 bases of the junction left unmatched. Germline V gives CDR1 MNHEY, CDR2 SMNVEV (reference sequence). DNA of the CDR3: TGTGCCAGCAGTTTAGGCAGGGGGCCCTACGAGCAGTACTTC. It translates to CASSLGRGPYEQYF.

The rearrangement uses TRBV29-1 and TRBJ2-1; D remains unclear. CDR1 is SQVTM and CDR2 is ANQGSEA in the germline V gene. The CDR3 extends over 15 amino acids. Trimming took off 4 bases at V and 4 bases at J, with 17 bases between the two ends. CDR3 in amino acids: CSVVAGTPSYNEQFF. In DNA, the CDR3 is TGCAGCGTTGTGGCAGGAACGCCTTCTTACAATGAGCAGTTCTTC.

The chain carries TRBV27 and TRBJ1-1; a weak D match, TRBD1 (5 bases). Germline V gene sequence: CDR1 MNHEY, CDR2 SMNVEV (reference sequence). The V end was cut by 6 bases, the J end by 1 base, with 12 bases between. The CDR3 is 14 amino acids. CDR3 loop: CASSSQGTNTEAFF. The CDR3 nucleotides read TGTGCCAGCAGCTCCCAGGGCACGAACACTGAAGCTTTCTTT.

V usage is TRBV4-3 and J usage is TRBJ2-7, with TRBD1 as a possible D gene (7 bases). Trimming shortened V by 4 bases and J by 0 bases, and 13 bases separated the two germline ends. CDR1 LGHNA and CDR2 YSLEER come from the germline V gene. This CDR3 is 15 amino acids long. DNA for the CDR3: TGCGCCAGCAGCCGCAGACAGGGAGGCTCCTACGAGCAGTACTTC. Translation gives CASSRRQGGSYEQYF.

The table lists this clone with a count of one. The chain links TRBV5-1 to TRBJ2-1, with 9 positions matching TRBD2. The length of the CDR3 is 15 residues. The trim removed 0 bases at V and 4 bases at J, leaving 2 bases unmatched. Per the germline V gene, CDR1 is SGHRS and CDR2 is YFSETQ. The CDR3 DNA is TGCGCCAGCAGCTTGGAGGGACTAGCTTACAATGAGCAGTTCTTC. It is translated as CASSLEGLAYNEQFF.

The chain joins TRBV4-3 to TRBJ2-1, with 11 bases identical to TRBD2. The CDR3 is 14 residues long. Per germline, CDR1 LGHNA and CDR2 YSLEER. V was clipped by 4 bases and J by 6 bases; unmatched bases: 2. CDR3 nucleotide sequence: TGCGCCAGCAGCCCACTAGCGGGGGCCAATGAGCAGTTCTTC. Translation gives CASSPLAGANEQFF.

CDR3 in DNA: TGTGCCAGCAGCTACGCGTGGGAGCAGTTCTTC. It codes for CASSYAWEQFF. The chain has TRBV7-9 and TRBJ2-1; D call uncertain. The CDR3 extends over 11 amino acids. Germline values: CDR1 SEHNR, CDR2 FQNEAQ (reference sequence). V was clipped by 4 bases and J by 10 bases, with 8 bases between them.

The table lists this clone with a count of one. CDR3 residues: CASSLGGTHGYTF. In DNA form, the CDR3 reads TGTGCCAGCAGCTTAGGGGGGACTCATGGCTACACCTTC. V is TRBV7-9 and J is TRBJ1-2, with D perhaps matching TRBD1 (5 bases). The V end was cut by 1 base, the J end by 6 bases, with 9 bases between. This CDR3 is 13 amino acids long. Looked up from germline, CDR1 is SEHNR and CDR2 is FQNEAQ (reference sequence).

The J gene is TRBJ1-1, the V gene TRBV28; TRBD1 aligns across 11 bases. The CDR3 is 16 amino acids. Germline CDR1 and CDR2: MDHEN and SYDVKM. Losses at the gene ends were 4 bases for V and 2 bases for J; bases not matched to a gene: 6. CDR3 in amino acids: CASSSGTGGRNTEAFF. The CDR3 region has the DNA TGTGCCAGCAGTTCCGGGACAGGGGGTCGAAACACTGAAGCTTTCTTT.

The rearrangement links TRBV2 to TRBJ1-1; 7 positions match TRBD1. Germline CDR1 reads SNHLY; CDR2 reads FYNNEI. CDR3 size: 12 residues. With V trimmed by 10 bases and J by 1 base, 3 bases remained unmatched. The CDR3 loop is CATRTGNTEAFF. The CDR3 nucleotides read TGTGCCACCCGGACAGGGAACACTGAAGCTTTCTTT.

The chain links TRBV4-1 to TRBJ1-1, with no clear D. Germline V gene lookup returns CDR1 MGHRA and CDR2 YSYEKL. The CDR3 totals 14 residues. V lost 1 base, J lost 1 base, and 7 bases lay in between. CDR3 residues: CASSQVGANTEAFF. CDR3 in DNA: TGCGCCAGCAGCCAAGTTGGAGCGAACACTGAAGCTTTCTTT.

The chain recombines TRBV11-2 with TRBJ2-5; D is possibly TRBD2 (6 bases). This CDR3 spans 13 amino acids. Germline CDR1 reads SGHAT; CDR2 reads FQNNGV. The V and J ends lost 3 bases and 3 bases respectively, with 8 bases between them. Here the CDR3 reads CASSFQREETQYF. For the CDR3, the DNA is TGTGCCAGCAGCTTCCAGCGGGAAGAGACCCAGTACTTC.

The rearrangement joins TRBV7-9 to TRBJ1-2; TRBD1 aligns across 8 bases. Germline CDR1 is SEHNR and CDR2 is FQNEAQ (reference sequence). The CDR3 has 13 amino acids. The V segment lost 5 bases and the J segment 8 bases; nucleotides outside the gene matches: 7. The CDR3 DNA follows: TGTGCCAGCAGCGTTGACAGGGGCCGGGGCTACACCTTC. This encodes CASSVDRGRGYTF.

The chain couples TRBV9 to TRBJ2-3; D is possibly TRBD1 (6 bases). CDR1 is SGDLS and CDR2 is YYNGEE in the germline V gene. The V end lost 6 bases, the J end lost 5 bases, and 16 bases lay between the germline ends. The CDR3 length is 14 residues. The CDR3 nucleotides are TGTGCCAGCACACCAGGGACACTTGGAGATACGCAGTATTTT. This sequence encodes CASTPGTLGDTQYF.

The table lists this clone with a count of one. The chain has TRBV19 and TRBJ2-7; 9 bases align to TRBD1. CDR1 and CDR2 (germline): LNHDA, SQIVND (reference sequence). The CDR3 consists of 15 residues. The trim removed 3 bases at V and 5 bases at J, leaving 8 bases unmatched. This CDR3 reads CASSILRTGANEQYF. The CDR3 DNA sequence: TGTGCCAGTAGTATCCTAAGGACAGGGGCCAACGAGCAGTACTTC.

This clone was counted a single time. The CDR3: CASRGRDTGKETQYF. CDR3 bases: TGCGCCAGCAGAGGTCGGGACACTGGGAAAGAGACCCAGTACTTC. This chain joins TRBV5-1 and TRBJ2-5, with D possibly TRBD1 on 6 matching bases. The CDR3 spans 15 residues. Germline-derived CDR1 and CDR2 are SGHRS and YFSETQ. V gave up 5 bases and J gave up 3 bases, with 17 bases separating them.

The chain carries TRBV7-2 and TRBJ2-1, with 7 bases that match TRBD1. Trimming removed 5 bases from V and 15 bases from J; junction bases left unmatched: 13. CDR1 and CDR2 from the germline V gene are SGHTA and FQGNSA. The CDR3 consists of 13 residues. The CDR3 DNA reads TGTGCCAGCAGCCCCCAAGACAGGGCGGGTGGGTTCTTC. Amino acid sequence: CASSPQDRAGGFF.

The CDR3 region is CASSSIRAGTEAFF. CDR3 in DNA: TGTGCCAGCAGTTCGATCAGGGCGGGGACTGAAGCTTTCTTT. The rearrangement links TRBV6-5 to TRBJ1-1; weak D call: TRBD1 (5 bases). Per germline, CDR1 MNHEY and CDR2 SVGAGI. The CDR3 is made up of 14 amino acids. V lost 4 bases and J lost 5, with 14 bases in between.

This chain connects TRBV27 to TRBJ2-1; 7 bases agree with TRBD1. This CDR3 spans 15 amino acids. J lost 8 bases, V lost 6 bases, and 13 bases had no gene match. CDR1 and CDR2 from the germline V gene are MNHEY and SMNVEV (reference sequence). The CDR3 reads CASSPTRQGGDEQFF. DNA of the CDR3: TGTGCCAGCAGCCCTACCCGACAGGGTGGAGATGAGCAGTTCTTC.

The CDR3 region has the DNA TGTGCCAGCAGCTTAGTTTCCGCTGAAGCTTTCTTT. Amino acid sequence: CASSLVSAEAFF. The J gene is TRBJ1-1, the V gene TRBV7-8; the D is unclear. The V gene lost 1 base and the J gene lost 6 bases, with 6 bases spanning the gap. There are 12 residues in the CDR3. Germline V gives CDR1 SGHVS, CDR2 FQNEAQ.

The chain links TRBV7-9 to TRBJ2-2, with a possible D match to TRBD1 (6 bases). Looked up from germline, CDR1 is SEHNR and CDR2 is FQNEAQ (reference sequence). V was shortened by 4 bases and J by 2 bases, with 14 bases between the two germline ends. The CDR3 totals 16 residues. In DNA form, the CDR3 reads TGTGCCAGCAGCTCACCGCCGGGACAAAACACCGGGGAGCTGTTTTTT. It codes for CASSSPPGQNTGELFF.

The chain couples TRBV19 to TRBJ1-1; 7 bases are shared with TRBD1. CDR3 length equals 16 residues. J lost 1 base, V lost 5 bases, and 10 bases had no gene match. CDR1 is LNHDA, CDR2 SQIVND, per germline (reference sequence). The CDR3 here is CASSLSLQGWNTEAFF. CDR3 DNA: TGTGCCAGTAGTCTTTCGTTACAGGGGTGGAACACTGAAGCTTTCTTT. Using reference TRBV19 and TRBJ1-1 for the parts outside the CDR3, the full variable domain is DGGITQSPKYLFRKEGQNVTLSCEQNLNHDAMYWYRQDPGQGLRLIYYSQIVNDFQKGDIAEGYSVSREKKESFPLTVTSAQKNPTAFYLCASSLSLQGWNTEAFFGQGTRLTVV.

Only a few counts were recorded for this clone. The V gene is TRBV19, the J gene TRBJ1-1; no reliable D call. The CDR3 has 13 amino acids. The V and J ends lost 7 bases and 3 bases respectively, with 12 bases between them. Germline V gives CDR1 LNHDA, CDR2 SQIVND (reference sequence). As DNA, the CDR3 is TGTGCCAGTAAGGACGGGATTTACACTGAAGCTTTCTTT. Its translation is CASKDGIYTEAFF.

The chain combines TRBV11-2 with TRBJ2-5; 9 nucleotides agree with TRBD1. CDR1 is SGHAT and CDR2 is FQNNGV in the germline V gene. The CDR3 runs 14 residues. The trim removed 7 bases at V and 1 base at J, leaving 4 bases unmatched. This chain's CDR3 is CASTKQGAQETQYF. The DNA for the CDR3 is TGTGCCAGCACCAAACAGGGGGCCCAAGAGACCCAGTACTTC.

This rearrangement joins TRBV7-2 to TRBJ1-4, with no clear D. The CDR3 has 13 amino acids. Trimming stripped 0 bases from V and 8 bases from J, with 7 bases between. Germline V gene lookup returns CDR1 SGHTA and CDR2 FQGNSA. The CDR3 DNA reads as TGTGCCAGCAGCTTAGCAGTCAGGGAAAAACTGTTTTTT. The encoded protein is CASSLAVREKLFF.

The chain couples TRBV6-5 to TRBJ1-1; unclear D gene. V gave up 0 bases and J gave up 2 bases, with 13 bases separating them. The CDR3 is made up of 16 amino acids. Germline V lookup: CDR1 MNHEY, CDR2 SVGAGI. CDR3 amino acids: CASSYSLGRRNTEAFF. The CDR3 DNA is TGTGCCAGCAGTTACTCCCTCGGGAGGAGAAACACTGAAGCTTTCTTT.

This sequence joins TRBV4-2 and TRBJ1-2; D possibly corresponds to TRBD1 (6 bases). The germline gives CDR1 LGHNA, CDR2 YNFKEQ. Trimming took off 1 base at V and 8 bases at J, with 14 bases between the two ends. There are 14 residues in the CDR3. Here the CDR3 reads CASSQVGGTLGYTF. The CDR3 bases are TGTGCCAGCAGCCAAGTAGGGGGAACGTTGGGCTACACCTTC.

The chain carries TRBV2 and TRBJ2-7; TRBD1 might be the D (6 bases). The CDR3 contains 15 residues. Germline V gene data show CDR1 as SNHLY and CDR2 as FYNNEI. V gave up 2 bases and J gave up 2 bases, with 13 bases separating them. The CDR3 DNA follows: TGTGCCAGCAGTGAAAGGGGCAGGGGCCCCTACGAGCAGTACTTC. Translation: CASSERGRGPYEQYF.